This T cell receptor (beta chain) was identified in a study of T cell repertoires in cytomegalovirus infection (dated by TCRdb to 2018 to 2020). Regarding the study in general: The peptide stimulations were aimed at well-studied HLA-B-restricted epitopes as well as recently identified HLA-C-restricted CMV epitopes, whose presentation resists viral immunomodulation. Donor HLA type was relevant to the analysis, as public TCR beta signatures indicated carriage of CMV infection together with the matching HLA type. What the research found in general, with its limitations: The ex vivo response was dominated by HLA-C-restricted CMV-specific TCR beta clonotypes, which also provided the single most frequent clonotype in two of eight donors. Carriers of CMV infection plus the relevant HLA type were discriminated by the cumulative frequency of public TCR beta family members in the study cohort and in an independent roughly 370-donor cohort.

The CDR3 measures 13 amino acids from cysteine to phenylalanine. Left in the record is the CDR3 DNA by itself, 39 bases read in frame from the first base. Cut back by 0 bases and 2 bases, the V and J ends lie 5 bases apart. Based on the germline V gene, the CDR1 and CDR2 sequences are LGHNA and YSLEER. The instrument given in TCRdb is Illumina HiSeq 1500. The raw public data were reprocessed by TCRdb itself: fastp quality trimming at Q25, MiXCR clonotype calling, in-frame beta chains only. For every CDR3 protein sequence, its rows merge into one entry that carries the most common genes and DNA. The sample table lists 450,000 to 550,000 distinct CDR3 sequences, about 42% of them with a count of one. Jointly, the top ten make up 43% of the sample. The sample's treatment or condition label, decoded: in vitro stimulation with specific CMV peptide epitopes to enrich CMV-specific T cells. On this clonotype itself: The antigen it binds to is not known. Base quality data are lacking; no much larger clone is found one base away.

Source: cultured PBMCs, taken from culture after CMV antigen stimulation. Recombination connected TRBV4-3 to TRBJ2-7, with the identity of the D gene unclear. The TCR comes from a human donor in good health (CMV status not recorded). Some clones in this sample may be carry-over from other donors' samples. The CDR3 protein sequence reads: CASSQDLAYEQYF. The DNA sequence is given as TGCGCCAGCAGCCAAGATCTCGCCTACGAGCAGTACTTC.